Below are 4 T cell receptor beta chains sequenced from a single sample in a study of T cell changes during pregnancy in multiple sclerosis. Generated by immunoSEQ multiplex PCR, the TCRdb table keeps only in-frame clones and is missing some. The repertoire includes tens of thousands of clones, around 90% of them detected once, and 0.7% to 0.9% sits in the top ten. Here the sequenced sample was peripheral blood, taken in the first trimester of pregnancy. The origin of the receptors is a female donor in good health, enrolled as a control in a pregnancy study.

This clone was seen just once. The genes are TRBV19 and TRBJ1-6, with 7 bases aligning to TRBD1. Germline V lookup: CDR1 LNHDA, CDR2 SQIVND (reference sequence). V dropped 1 base and J dropped 8; count of bases not matched to a gene: 5. The CDR3 length is 15 residues. The chain's CDR3 is CASSIGGTAYSPLHF. Here the CDR3 DNA reads TGTGCCAGTAGTATAGGCGGGACAGCCTATTCACCCCTCCACTTT.

The J gene is TRBJ1-1, the V gene TRBV5-1; D is perhaps TRBD1 (5 bases). Trimming removed 2 bases at V and 4 bases at J, with 12 bases between. CDR3 length: 14 amino acids. In germline, CDR1 is SGHRS, CDR2 YFSETQ. CDR3 nucleotide sequence: TGCGCCAGCAGCTTCGCCAGGGTAGGCACTGAAGCTTTCTTT. This sequence encodes CASSFARVGTEAFF.

This chain links TRBV6-5 with TRBJ1-2; tentative D call: TRBD1 (5 bases). Looked up from germline, CDR1 is MNHEY and CDR2 is SVGAGI. V was pared by 0 bases and J by 8 bases, with 19 bases between. This CDR3 has 16 residues. Here the CDR3 DNA reads TGTGCCAGCAGTTACTCCGGGACCCGGGGGGATGGCGGCTACACCTTC. Translating it yields CASSYSGTRGDGGYTF.

The chain links TRBV28 to TRBJ1-3; tentatively, D is TRBD1 (6 bases). CDR3 length: 16 amino acids. V lost 6 bases and J lost 2, with 17 bases in between. The germline gives CDR1 MDHEN, CDR2 SYDVKM. The CDR3 DNA follows: TGTGCCAGCAGCCGAATCCGAGGGACAACTGGAAACACCATATATTTT. It is translated as CASSRIRGTTGNTIYF.